These 24 T cell receptor beta chains were all obtained from the same sample, sequenced in a study of blood T cell repertoires in COVID-19 (dated by TCRdb to the early 2020s). Library method: the immunoSEQ multiplex PCR assay. Here the immuneACCESS table is served through TCRdb, limited to in-frame sequences with V and J called. Missing clones are a known gap in these copies; in checked studies unresolved V genes cover under half, and the rest lacks a known reason. The sample has 350,000 to 450,000 clones on record, around 87% of them singletons. Of the sample, less than 2.5% is held by the ten largest clones. Source material: PBMCs or T cells enriched from blood (not recorded which). The receptors derive from a man aged 40-50 years in a cohort exposed to, infected with or recovered from COVID-19 (not recorded which).

This chain links TRBV9 with TRBJ1-5; 9 positions agree with TRBD1. The CDR3 spans 14 residues. V shed 3 bases, J shed 4 bases, and the junction held 2 bases outside the gene matches. The germline V gene has CDR1 SGDLS and CDR2 YYNGEE. In DNA, the CDR3 is TGTGCCAGCAGCGCTGGACAGGGGAATCAGCCCCAGCATTTT. It is translated as CASSAGQGNQPQHF.

The V gene is TRBV4-1, the J gene TRBJ2-7; 8 bases are a match to TRBD2. CDR3 length: 15 residues. Per the germline V gene, CDR1 is MGHRA and CDR2 is YSYEKL. Trimming took 1 base from V and 0 from J; bases not matched to a gene: 2. In DNA form, the CDR3 reads TGCGCCAGCAGCCAAGTAGCGGGAAGCTCCTACGAGCAGTACTTC. As protein: CASSQVAGSSYEQYF.

This chain uses TRBV30 with TRBJ2-2; D gene unclear. The CDR3 has 12 amino acids. CDR1 is GTSNPN and CDR2 is SVGIG in the germline V gene (reference sequence). The V end was cut by 4 bases, the J end by 2 bases, with 5 bases between. In nucleotides, the CDR3 is TGTGCCTGGAACTTAAACACCGGGGAGCTGTTTTTT. Its protein is CAWNLNTGELFF.

The V and J genes are TRBV10-3 and TRBJ1-2; D remains unclear. The ends were cut back, 3 bases at V and 10 bases at J, with 18 bases in the middle. There are 14 residues in the CDR3. Germline CDR1 and CDR2: ENHRY and SYGVKD. CDR3 nucleotides: TGTGCCATCAGTGACCCACTATCCAAGTCCGACTACACCTTC. The encoded protein is CAISDPLSKSDYTF.

This clone was seen just once. V is TRBV10-2 and J is TRBJ2-1, with 8 bases that match TRBD2. The CDR3 totals 13 residues. With 7 bases clipped from V and 4 bases from J, the junction kept 3 bases outside the gene matches. Germline assignment: CDR1 WSHSY and CDR2 SAAADI. CDR3: CASTASGYNEQFF. The CDR3 DNA follows: TGCGCCAGCACGGCTAGCGGGTACAATGAGCAGTTCTTC.

The rearrangement uses TRBV30 and TRBJ1-2; 7 bases match TRBD1. V shed 4 bases, J shed 4 bases, and the junction held 3 bases outside the gene matches. Germline V gene sequence: CDR1 GTSNPN, CDR2 SVGIG (reference sequence). The CDR3 contains 12 residues. CDR3 DNA: TGTGCCTGGACAGGGGGAGGCTATGGCTACACCTTC. Amino acid sequence: CAWTGGGYGYTF.

The count of this clone is one. The chain carries TRBV5-1 and TRBJ2-1; D is undetermined. The CDR3 consists of 13 residues. V gave up 5 bases and J gave up 4 bases, with 10 bases separating them. Germline CDR1 is SGHRS and CDR2 is YFSETQ. The CDR3 spells CASRRTQYNEQFF. In nucleotides, the CDR3 is TGCGCCAGCAGACGAACACAGTACAATGAGCAGTTCTTC.

This clone was seen only a few times. V and J are TRBV4-1 and TRBJ1-2; the match to TRBD1 covers 8 bases. V dropped 0 bases and J dropped 5; count of bases not matched to a gene: 8. CDR1 and CDR2 from the germline V gene are MGHRA and YSYEKL. CDR3 length: 16 amino acids. Here the CDR3 DNA reads TGCGCCAGCAGCCAAGAAGGTAGCAGGGGGCTTTATGGCTACACCTTC. Translating gives CASSQEGSRGLYGYTF.

The J gene is TRBJ2-7, the V gene TRBV27, with 8 bases lining up with TRBD2. Germline V lookup: CDR1 MNHEY, CDR2 SMNVEV (reference sequence). J gave up 3 bases and V 6 bases, and 13 bases lay outside the gene matches. This CDR3 is 16 amino acids long. The CDR3 DNA reads as TGTGCCAGCAGCTCGCGGGGGGAGGGATTACACTACGAGCAGTACTTC. Protein product: CASSSRGEGLHYEQYF.

J is TRBJ2-1 and V is TRBV28; 9 bases are a match to TRBD2. The ends lost 3 bases at V and 5 bases at J; junction bases unmatched: 11. Germline V gene sequence: CDR1 MDHEN, CDR2 SYDVKM. The CDR3 spans 17 residues. The CDR3 DNA follows: TGTGCCAGCAGTTTCTTCCCTCTAAGCGGGAGGAACAATGAGCAGTTCTTC. Its protein is CASSFFPLSGRNNEQFF.

The chain employs TRBV18 and TRBJ2-3; 8 positions agree with TRBD2. The V gene's germline CDR1 is KGHSH and CDR2 LQKENI. The J segment lost 4 bases and the V segment lost 8 bases, leaving 11 bases of the junction unmatched. The CDR3 contains 15 residues. The CDR3 is CASTRAGVGADTQYF. The CDR3 DNA follows: TGTGCCAGCACTCGAGCGGGAGTCGGGGCAGATACGCAGTATTTT.

The chain is built from TRBV7-2 and TRBJ2-1; tentative D call: TRBD2 (6 bases). CDR3 length: 15 amino acids. Germline V CDR1 and CDR2: SGHTA, FQGNSA. The ends were cut back, 7 bases at V and 5 bases at J, with 18 bases in the middle. The CDR3 is CASTYRQGGHNEQFF. For the CDR3, the DNA is TGTGCCAGCACTTACAGGCAGGGAGGCCACAATGAGCAGTTCTTC.

The chain combines TRBV5-1 with TRBJ2-1; D is possibly TRBD1 (7 bases). The CDR3 extends over 15 amino acids. Germline V gene sequence: CDR1 SGHRS, CDR2 YFSETQ. V lost 1 base, J lost 7 bases, and 15 bases lay in between. The DNA of the CDR3 is TGCGCCAGCAGCTTGAGGTCAGGGGGGAAGAATGAGCAGTTCTTC. Its protein is CASSLRSGGKNEQFF.

The chain has TRBV5-1 and TRBJ1-1; D may be TRBD1 (5 bases). Germline assignment: CDR1 SGHRS and CDR2 YFSETQ. V shed 6 bases and J shed 3 bases, with 12 bases lying between them. There are 13 residues in the CDR3. CDR3 sequence reads: CASKVRADTEAFF. The CDR3 nucleotides read TGCGCCAGCAAAGTCAGGGCCGACACTGAAGCTTTCTTT.

The chain links TRBV19 to TRBJ1-2; no firm D call. The CDR3 spans 14 residues. Trimming removed 6 bases from V and 0 bases from J, with 11 bases in between. Looked up from germline, CDR1 is LNHDA and CDR2 is SQIVND (reference sequence). The CDR3 nucleotides read TGTGCCAGTAGGATGACACCCACTAACTATGGCTACACCTTC. This sequence encodes CASRMTPTNYGYTF.

The J gene is TRBJ1-5, the V gene TRBV21-1; the D call TRBD1 from the table was never checked on the DNA. TRBV21-1 has pseudogene status. The CDR3 sequence is 16 residues long. This CDR3 is CASSKGRQGQDQPQHF. The DNA for the CDR3 is TGTGCCAGCAGCAAAGGAAGACAGGGGCAGGATCAGCCCCAGCATTTT.

V and J are TRBV15 and TRBJ2-5, with D possibly matching TRBD1 (6 bases). The CDR3 loop spans 12 amino acids. CDR1 and CDR2 from the germline V gene are LNHNV and YYDKDF (reference sequence). Trimming shortened V by 8 bases and J by 5 bases, and 12 bases separated the two germline ends. In DNA, the CDR3 is TGTGCCACCGGCGGCGACAGGGAGACCCAGTACTTC. Translated: CATGGDRETQYF.

This rearrangement joins TRBV5-1 to TRBJ2-2; 8 bases agree with TRBD1. Unmatched junction bases numbered 0, after V lost 5 bases and J lost 3 bases. Germline CDR1 SGHRS, CDR2 YFSETQ. There are 13 residues in the CDR3. The CDR3 sequence is CASRDRDTGELFF. The CDR3 nucleotides are TGCGCCAGCAGGGACAGGGACACCGGGGAGCTGTTTTTT.

CDR3 sequence: CASSRGSGRADTQYF. The DNA for the CDR3 is TGTGCCAGCAGTAGAGGTAGCGGGAGGGCAGATACGCAGTATTTT. The gene calls are TRBV7-7 and TRBJ2-3, with 11 bases aligning to TRBD2. The CDR3 is 15 residues long. Germline V gives CDR1 SSHAT, CDR2 FNYEAQ (reference sequence). J was trimmed by 4 bases and V by 6 bases; bases with no gene match: 6. Supplemented by reference TRBV7-7 and TRBJ2-3, the full variable domain reads GAGVSQSPRYKVTKRGQDVTLRCDPISSHATLYWYQQALGQGPEFLTYFNYEAQPDKSGLPSDRFSAERPEGSISTLTIQRTEQRDSAMYRCASSRGSGRADTQYFGPGTRLTVL.

The V and J genes are TRBV10-3 and TRBJ1-6, with 7 bases aligning to TRBD1. Germline trimming cut 3 bases from V and 7 bases from J; bases unmatched to any gene: 6. The CDR3 totals 15 residues. The V gene's germline CDR1 is ENHRY and CDR2 SYGVKD. The CDR3 sequence is CAISETGTENSPLHF. The CDR3 nucleotides read TGTGCCATCAGTGAAACCGGGACAGAGAATTCACCCCTCCACTTT.

V and J are TRBV9 and TRBJ1-1, with 10 bases that match TRBD1. Trimming at V came to 0 bases and at J to 5 bases, leaving 4 bases not matched to a gene. This CDR3 has 15 residues. Germline assignment: CDR1 SGDLS and CDR2 YYNGEE. CDR3 protein: CASSVGDRGRTEAFF. DNA of the CDR3: TGTGCCAGCAGCGTAGGGGACAGGGGACGGACTGAAGCTTTCTTT.

Here the CDR3 DNA reads TGTGCCAGCAGCGGGGGACAGGGGAGAGAGACCCAGTACTTC. This gives the protein CASSGGQGRETQYF. The genes are TRBV9 and TRBJ2-5; 10 bases fit TRBD1. This CDR3 comprises 14 residues. V lost 3 bases to trimming and J lost 4 bases; unmatched junction nucleotides: 3. Germline CDR1 and CDR2: SGDLS and YYNGEE.

The chain links TRBV5-4 to TRBJ1-6; D ambiguous. Trimming left V 4 bases short and J 0 bases short, with 11 bases between. CDR3 size: 16 residues. The germline V gene has CDR1 SGHNT and CDR2 YYREEE (reference sequence). The CDR3 reads CASSPGRSSYNSPLHF. In DNA, the CDR3 is TGTGCCAGCAGCCCCGGTCGGAGCTCCTATAATTCACCCCTCCACTTT.

The chain employs TRBV30 and TRBJ1-2; tentatively, D is TRBD1 (5 bases). The V end lost 0 bases, the J end lost 6 bases, and 8 bases lay between the germline ends. This CDR3 region has 12 residues. Germline V gene data show CDR1 as GTSNPN and CDR2 as SVGIG (reference sequence). CDR3 sequence (DNA): TGTGCCTGGAGTGTAGTGGGGCATGGCTACACCTTC. It specifies CAWSVVGHGYTF.